Included here is one TCR beta chain sequence, with context. Sequencing used immunoSEQ multiplex PCR; TCRdb keeps in-frame clones, though not all of them. Of about 380,000 clones in the sample, 90% to 98% were seen once. This record belongs to a study of shared clonotypes between healthy human individuals. The germline V gene has CDR1 MNHNY and CDR2 SVGAGI (reference sequence). The CDR3 has 12 amino acids. The V and J ends lost 5 bases and 3 bases respectively, with 8 bases between them. The chain carries TRBV6-6 and TRBJ2-7; tentatively, D is TRBD2 (5 bases). What was sequenced was memory CD8+ T cells sorted from blood. Subset given: CD45RO+ cells pooled with CCR7-negative TemRA cells. The sequence came from a man younger than 40 in good health. The CDR3 loop is CASSTDFYEQYF. The CDR3 DNA reads as TGTGCCAGCAGTACGGACTTCTACGAGCAGTACTTC.